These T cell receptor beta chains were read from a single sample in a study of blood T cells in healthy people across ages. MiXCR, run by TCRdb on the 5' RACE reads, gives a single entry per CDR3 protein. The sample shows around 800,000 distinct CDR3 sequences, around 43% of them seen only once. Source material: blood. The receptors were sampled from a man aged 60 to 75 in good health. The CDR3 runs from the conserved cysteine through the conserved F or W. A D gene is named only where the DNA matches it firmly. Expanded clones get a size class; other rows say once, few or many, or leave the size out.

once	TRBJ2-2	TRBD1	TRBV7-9	TGTGCCAGCAGCTCAAAGGGACAGGGCCCTACCGGGGAGCTGTTTTTT	CASSSKGQGPTGELFF
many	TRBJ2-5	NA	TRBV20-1	TGCAGTGCTAGAGTCGGAGCGAGGGAGACCCAGTACTTC	CSARVGARETQYF
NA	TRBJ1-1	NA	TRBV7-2	TGTGCCAGCAGCGTATACGGGAACACTGAAGCTTTCTTT	CASSVYGNTEAFF
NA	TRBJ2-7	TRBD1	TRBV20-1	TGCAGTGCTTCCCGGACAGGGTCCTACGAGCAGTACTTC	CSASRTGSYEQYF
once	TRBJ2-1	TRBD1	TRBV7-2	TGTGCCAGCAGCGAAACGGGACAGATCTACAATGAGCAGTTCTTC	CASSETGQIYNEQFF
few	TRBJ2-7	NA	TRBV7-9	TGTGCCAGCAGCTTTTCGAATTCAGGAGCCGACGAGCAGTACTTC	CASSFSNSGADEQYF
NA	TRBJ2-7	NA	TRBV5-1	TGCACCAGCAGCTTGGGCGGGACCTACGAGCAGTACTTC	CTSSLGGTYEQYF
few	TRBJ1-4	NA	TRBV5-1	TGCGCCAGCAGCTTGGGTCGGGCGCTTAATGAAAAACTGTTTTTT	CASSLGRALNEKLFF
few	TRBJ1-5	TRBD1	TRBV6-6	TGTGCCAGCAGTAACAGGGGTGGCAATCAGCCCCAGCATTTT	CASSNRGGNQPQHF
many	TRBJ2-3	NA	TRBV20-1	TGCAGTGCTAAAGGGGCATCTAGCACAGATACGCAGTATTTT	CSAKGASSTDTQYF
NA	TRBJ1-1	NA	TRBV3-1	TGTGCCAGCAGCCAAGATTGGAGTGAAGCTTTCTTT	CASSQDWSEAFF
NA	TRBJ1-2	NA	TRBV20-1	TGCAGTGCTAGTGGGACATACTATGGCTACACCTTC	CSASGTYYGYTF
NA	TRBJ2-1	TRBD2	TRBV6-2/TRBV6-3	TGTGCCAGCGGCCGGGGAGCGGGGGGTATAAATGAGCAGTTCTTC	CASGRGAGGINEQFF
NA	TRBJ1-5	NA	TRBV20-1	TGCAGTGCTAGAGATCCAGGGTCGGGCCAGCCCCAGCATTTT	CSARDPGSGQPQHF
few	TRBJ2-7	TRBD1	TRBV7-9	TGTGCCAGCAGCCCGACAGGGGGCGGTTCGTTCGCCTACGAGCAGTACTTC	CASSPTGGGSFAYEQYF
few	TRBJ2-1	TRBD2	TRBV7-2	TGTGCCAGCAGCTTAGAGGGACTAGCGGATTACAATGAGCAGTTCTTC	CASSLEGLADYNEQFF
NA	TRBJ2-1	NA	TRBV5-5	TGTGCCAGCAGCTTTGGTGAGGACAATGAGCAGTTCTTC	CASSFGEDNEQFF
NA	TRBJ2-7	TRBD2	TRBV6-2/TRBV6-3	TGTGCCAGCAACCCTAGCGGGCCGCCCTACGAGCAGTACTTC	CASNPSGPPYEQYF
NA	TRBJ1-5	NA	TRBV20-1	TGCAGTGCTAGGTACAGTACTCAGCCCCAGCATTTT	CSARYSTQPQHF
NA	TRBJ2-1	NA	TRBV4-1	TGCGCCAGCAGCCAAGATCTAGTACAGGGTGTCAATGAGCAGTTCTTC	CASSQDLVQGVNEQFF
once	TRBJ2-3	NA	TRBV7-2	TGTGCCAGCAGACTTTACACAGATACGCAGTATTTT	CASRLYTDTQYF
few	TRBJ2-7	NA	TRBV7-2	TGTGCCAGCAGCTTAGCGCTTTCGGGATACGAGCAGTACTTC	CASSLALSGYEQYF
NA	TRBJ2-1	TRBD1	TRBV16	TGTGCCAGCAATACCATGTACAGGGGTAATTCCAATGAGCAGTTCTTC	CASNTMYRGNSNEQFF
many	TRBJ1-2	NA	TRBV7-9	TGTGCCAGCAGCTTAGCCATGGGGGCCTCGGAGGGCTACACCTTC	CASSLAMGASEGYTF
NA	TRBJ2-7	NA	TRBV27	TGTGCCAGCAGTTTATTGGGACTCCCGGACACACGTCCCTACGAGCAGTACTTC	CASSLLGLPDTRPYEQYF
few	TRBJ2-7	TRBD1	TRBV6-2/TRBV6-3	TGTGCCAGCAGTGACAACCCGGGACAGACGGGGTACTTC	CASSDNPGQTGYF
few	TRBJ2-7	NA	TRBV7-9	TGTGCCAGCAGCTTAGGGGAGAATCCGACCTACGAGCAGTACTTC	CASSLGENPTYEQYF
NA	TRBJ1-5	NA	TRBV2	TGTGCCAGCAACATACAGGGAACGCAGCCCCAGCATTTT	CASNIQGTQPQHF
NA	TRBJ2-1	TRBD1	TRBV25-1	TGTGCCAGCAGTGCCCTGGACAGGGTAAATGAGCAGTTCTTC	CASSALDRVNEQFF
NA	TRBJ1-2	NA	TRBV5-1	TGCGCCAGCAGCTCAGGATCAGACTATGGCTACACCTTC	CASSSGSDYGYTF
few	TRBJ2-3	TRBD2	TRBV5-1	TGCGCCAGCAGCGGGGGGCCTAGCGGGGGGGCGAGAGATACGCAGTATTTT	CASSGGPSGGARDTQYF
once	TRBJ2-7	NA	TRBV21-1	TGTGCCAGAGGGCAGCGGGGGCACTCCTACGAGCAGTACTTC	CARGQRGHSYEQYF
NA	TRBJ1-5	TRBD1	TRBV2	TGTGCCAGCAGGGCGACAGGGCTCGCTCAGCCCCAGCATTTT	CASRATGLAQPQHF
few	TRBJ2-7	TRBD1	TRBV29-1	TGCAGCGCCGGGGCCCCGGGACAGGGACTTTCCTACGAGCAGTACTTC	CSAGAPGQGLSYEQYF
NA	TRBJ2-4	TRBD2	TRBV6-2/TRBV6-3	TGTGCCAGTGACGGTGGCGGGGGGATCAAAAACATTCAGTACTTC	CASDGGGGIKNIQYF
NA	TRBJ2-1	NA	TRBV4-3	TGCGCCAGCAGCCAAGATTACCGGGTGCAGGCGACCGAGCAGTTCTTC	CASSQDYRVQATEQFF
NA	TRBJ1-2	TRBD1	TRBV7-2	TGTGCCAGCAGCCTTTTGACAGGGGCGGACTATGGCTACACCTTC	CASSLLTGADYGYTF
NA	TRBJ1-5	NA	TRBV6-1	TGTGCCAGCAGCCTCATCCGGGGAAGCAATCAGCCCCAGCATTTT	CASSLIRGSNQPQHF
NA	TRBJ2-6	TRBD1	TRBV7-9	TGTGCCAGCAGCAACCGGGACAGGGTATTTTCTGGGGCCAACGTCCTGACTTTC	CASSNRDRVFSGANVLTF